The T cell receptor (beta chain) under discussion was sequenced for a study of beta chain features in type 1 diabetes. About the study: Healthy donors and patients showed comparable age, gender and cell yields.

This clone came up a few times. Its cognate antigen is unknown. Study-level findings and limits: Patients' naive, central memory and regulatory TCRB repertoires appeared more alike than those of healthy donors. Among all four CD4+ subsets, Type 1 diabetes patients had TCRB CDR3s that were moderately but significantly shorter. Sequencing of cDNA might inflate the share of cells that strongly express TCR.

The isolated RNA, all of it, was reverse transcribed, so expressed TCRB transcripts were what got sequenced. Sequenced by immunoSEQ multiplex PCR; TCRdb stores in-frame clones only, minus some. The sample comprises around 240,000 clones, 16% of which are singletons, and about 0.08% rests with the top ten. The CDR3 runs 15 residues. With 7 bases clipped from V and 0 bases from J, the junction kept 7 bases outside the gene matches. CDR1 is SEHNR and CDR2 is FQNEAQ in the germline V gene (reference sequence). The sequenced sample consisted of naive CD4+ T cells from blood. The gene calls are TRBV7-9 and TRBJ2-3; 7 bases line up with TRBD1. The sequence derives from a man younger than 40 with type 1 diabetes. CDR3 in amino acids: CASTSSDRSTDTQYF. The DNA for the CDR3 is TGTGCCAGCACCTCGTCGGACAGGAGCACAGATACGCAGTATTTT.